This T cell receptor beta chain was recorded in a study of post-analysis software for immune sequencing data. Study at large: Progressive-relapsing, secondary progressive and relapsing-remitting multiple sclerosis were among the disease courses included. Study results and limitations: Versus controls, multiple sclerosis patients showed significantly lower diversity (normalized Chao1). Controls had lower frequencies than patients of five TRBV segments, which included TRBV5-6, TRBV5-1 and TRBV20-1.

V lost 2 bases to trimming and J lost 11 bases, with 15 bases between them. Germline V gene sequence: CDR1 DFQATT, CDR2 SNEGSKA (reference sequence). This CDR3 has 12 residues. A note on this clonotype: Its antigen is still unknown.

Unique-molecular-identifier-tagged TCR beta cDNA libraries were used. Each CDR3 protein is one row after TCRdb ran MiXCR on the PCR reads. The sample lists approximately 630,000 distinct CDR3 sequences; approximately 59% were seen once. The origin of this receptor is a girl aged 2-9 years with multiple sclerosis. The chain couples TRBV20-1 to TRBJ2-5; TRBD1 might be the D (5 bases). The specimen was blood. For the CDR3, the DNA is TGCAGTGCTAGACGCCAGGGTGTTGAGCAGTACTTC. It yields the protein CSARRQGVEQYF.